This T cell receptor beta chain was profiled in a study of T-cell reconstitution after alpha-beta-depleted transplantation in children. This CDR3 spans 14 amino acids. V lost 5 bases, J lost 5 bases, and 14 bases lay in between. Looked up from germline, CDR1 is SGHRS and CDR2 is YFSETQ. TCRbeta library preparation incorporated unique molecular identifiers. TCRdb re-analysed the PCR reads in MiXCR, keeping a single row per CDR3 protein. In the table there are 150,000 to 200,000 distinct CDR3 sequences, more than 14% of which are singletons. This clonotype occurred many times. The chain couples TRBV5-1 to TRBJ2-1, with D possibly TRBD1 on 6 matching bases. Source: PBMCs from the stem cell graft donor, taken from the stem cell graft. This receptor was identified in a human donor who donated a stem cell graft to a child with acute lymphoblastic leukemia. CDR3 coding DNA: TGCGCCAGCAGACCCGGGACATCTCACAATGAGCAGTTCTTC. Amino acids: CASRPGTSHNEQFF.